Below, 7 T cell receptor beta chains from the same sample are listed, as sequenced in a study of T-cell reconstitution after alpha-beta-depleted transplantation in children. As it was prepared, the TCRbeta library received unique molecular identifiers. TCRdb reanalysed the PCR reads using MiXCR and keeps one entry per CDR3 protein. There are about 200,000 distinct CDR3 sequences in the sample; less than 15% occur only once, and around 13% lies in the top ten. This specimen consisted of PBMCs from the stem cell graft donor, obtained from the stem cell graft. These receptors all come from a human donor who donated a stem cell graft to a child with acute lymphoblastic leukemia.

Ten or more counts support this clonotype. V is TRBV20-1 and J is TRBJ2-5, with TRBD2 matching over 7 bases. The germline V gene encodes CDR1 DFQATT and CDR2 SNEGSKA (reference sequence). V dropped 0 bases and J dropped 4; count of bases not matched to a gene: 8. This CDR3 has 15 residues. The chain's CDR3 is CSARESGGIGETQYF. CDR3 coding DNA: TGCAGTGCTAGAGAGTCGGGGGGAATAGGAGAGACCCAGTACTTC.

This clonotype occurred many times. The V call is TRBV10-1, the J call TRBJ2-3, with 9 bases aligning to TRBD2. J gave up 0 bases and V 8 bases, and 9 bases lay outside the gene matches. CDR1 WNHNN and CDR2 SYGVQD come from the germline V gene (reference sequence). The CDR3 is made up of 16 amino acids. CDR3 sequence reads: CASQLGTSRSTDTQYF. CDR3 DNA sequence: TGCGCCAGCCAACTCGGGACTAGCAGAAGCACAGATACGCAGTATTTT.

This clonotype was seen at least ten times. V usage is TRBV12-3 or TRBV12-4 and J usage is TRBJ2-1; D is uncertain. Deletions cut 1 base from V and 5 bases from J, with 9 bases between. The CDR3 extends over 14 amino acids. The CDR3 is CASSLGFSDNEQFF. The CDR3 DNA sequence: TGTGCCAGCAGTTTAGGATTTTCGGACAATGAGCAGTTCTTC.

The chain combines TRBV12-3 or TRBV12-4 with TRBJ2-5; TRBD1 might be the D (6 bases). Trimming took off 2 bases at V and 5 bases at J, with 24 bases between the two ends. The CDR3 sequence is 18 residues long. CDR3 region: CASSLRSIRGSPMETQYF. CDR3 DNA sequence: TGTGCCAGCAGTTTACGGAGTATCAGGGGTAGCCCCATGGAGACCCAGTACTTC.

At least ten counts were recorded for this clonotype. The chain joins TRBV5-6 to TRBJ2-7; D remains unclear. The CDR3 length is 14 residues. The germline gives CDR1 SGHDT, CDR2 YYEEEE. The V gene lost 3 bases and the J gene lost 3 bases, with 13 bases spanning the gap. In DNA form, the CDR3 reads TGTGCCAGCAGCTCGGAACAGATGAGCTACGAGCAGTACTTC. It yields the protein CASSSEQMSYEQYF.

This clonotype showed up many times. The V gene is TRBV28, the J gene TRBJ2-5; possible D gene TRBD1, 5 bases. Trimming pared 6 bases from V and 4 bases from J, leaving 18 bases between. Germline V gives CDR1 MDHEN, CDR2 SYDVKM. The CDR3 spans 15 residues. This CDR3 reads CASRNGWGRRETQYF. CDR3 nucleotides: TGTGCCAGCAGGAACGGTTGGGGCAGGAGAGAGACCCAGTACTTC.

This clonotype was seen at least ten times. The chain has TRBV4-2 and TRBJ2-3, with D hard to call. Per the germline V gene, CDR1 is LGHNA and CDR2 is YNFKEQ. The V and J ends lost 0 bases and 0 bases respectively, with 16 bases between them. The CDR3 loop spans 18 amino acids. The CDR3 protein is CASSQDAQDGSSTDTQYF. The DNA for the CDR3 is TGTGCCAGCAGCCAAGATGCCCAGGACGGGTCTAGCACAGATACGCAGTATTTT.